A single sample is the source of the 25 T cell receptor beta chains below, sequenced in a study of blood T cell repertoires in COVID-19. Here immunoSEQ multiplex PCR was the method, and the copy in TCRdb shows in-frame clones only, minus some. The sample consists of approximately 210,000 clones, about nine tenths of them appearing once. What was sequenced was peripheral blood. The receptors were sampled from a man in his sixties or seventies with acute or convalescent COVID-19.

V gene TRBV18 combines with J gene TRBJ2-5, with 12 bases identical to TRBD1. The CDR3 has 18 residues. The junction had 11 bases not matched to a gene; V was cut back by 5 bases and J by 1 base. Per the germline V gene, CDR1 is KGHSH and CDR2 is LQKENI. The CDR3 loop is CASSSRGQGARPQETQYF. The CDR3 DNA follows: TGTGCCAGCTCATCTAGGGGACAGGGGGCGCGCCCCCAAGAGACCCAGTACTTC.

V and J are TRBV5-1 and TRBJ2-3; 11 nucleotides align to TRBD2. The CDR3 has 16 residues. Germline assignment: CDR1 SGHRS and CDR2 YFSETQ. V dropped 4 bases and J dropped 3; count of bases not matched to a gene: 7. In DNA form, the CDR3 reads TGCGCCAGCAGCCCACAACTAGCGGGAGTTACAGATACGCAGTATTTT. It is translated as CASSPQLAGVTDTQYF.

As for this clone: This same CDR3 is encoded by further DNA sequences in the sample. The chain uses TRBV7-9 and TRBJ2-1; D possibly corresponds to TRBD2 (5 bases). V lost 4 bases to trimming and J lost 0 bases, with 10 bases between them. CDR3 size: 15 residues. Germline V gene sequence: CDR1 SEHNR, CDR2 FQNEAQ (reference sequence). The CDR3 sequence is CASSSPGSSYNEQFF. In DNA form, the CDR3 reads TGTGCCAGCAGCTCCCCGGGGAGCTCCTACAATGAGCAGTTCTTC.

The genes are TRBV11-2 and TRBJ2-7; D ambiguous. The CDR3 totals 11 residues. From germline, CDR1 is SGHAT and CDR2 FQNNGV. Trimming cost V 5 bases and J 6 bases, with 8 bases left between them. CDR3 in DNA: TGTGCCAGCAGCCCTTCAGGCGAGCAGTACTTC. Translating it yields CASSPSGEQYF.

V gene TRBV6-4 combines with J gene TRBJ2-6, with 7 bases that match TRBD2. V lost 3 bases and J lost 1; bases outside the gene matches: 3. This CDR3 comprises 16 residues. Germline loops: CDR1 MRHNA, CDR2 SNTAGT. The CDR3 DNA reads TGTGCCAGCAGTGAGTCGGGACTATCTGGGGCCAACGTCCTGACTTTC. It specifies CASSESGLSGANVLTF.

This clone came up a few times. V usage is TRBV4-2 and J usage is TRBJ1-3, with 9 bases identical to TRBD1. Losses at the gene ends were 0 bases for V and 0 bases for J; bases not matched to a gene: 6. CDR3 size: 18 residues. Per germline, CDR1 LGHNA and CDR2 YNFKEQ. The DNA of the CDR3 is TGTGCCAGCAGCCAAGATCCCTGGACAGGGGACTCTGGAAACACCATATATTTT. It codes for CASSQDPWTGDSGNTIYF.

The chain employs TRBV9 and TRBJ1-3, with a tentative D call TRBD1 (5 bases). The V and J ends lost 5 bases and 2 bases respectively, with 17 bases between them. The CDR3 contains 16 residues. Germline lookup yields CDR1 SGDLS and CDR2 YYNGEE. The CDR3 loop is CASSLDIALTGNTIYF. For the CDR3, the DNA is TGTGCCAGCAGTCTGGACATCGCCCTCACTGGAAACACCATATATTTT.

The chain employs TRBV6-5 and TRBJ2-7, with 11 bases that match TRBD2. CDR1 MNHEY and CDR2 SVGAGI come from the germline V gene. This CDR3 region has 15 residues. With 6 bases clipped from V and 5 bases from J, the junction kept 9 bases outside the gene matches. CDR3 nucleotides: TGTGCCAGCAGCTCGTTAGCGGGAGGGCACCACGAGCAGTACTTC. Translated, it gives CASSSLAGGHHEQYF.

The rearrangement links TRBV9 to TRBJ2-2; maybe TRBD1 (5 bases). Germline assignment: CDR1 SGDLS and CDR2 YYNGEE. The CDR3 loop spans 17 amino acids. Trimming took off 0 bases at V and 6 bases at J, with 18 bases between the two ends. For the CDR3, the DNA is TGTGCCAGCAGCGTAGGCGGTAGAACAGGCGTCGCCGGGGAGCTGTTTTTT. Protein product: CASSVGGRTGVAGELFF. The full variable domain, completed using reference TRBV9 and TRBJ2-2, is DSGVTQTPKHLITATGQRVTLRCSPRSGDLSVYWYQQSLDQGLQFLIQYYNGEERAKGNILERFSAQQFPDLHSELNLSSLELGDSALYFCASSVGGRTGVAGELFFGEGSRLTVL.

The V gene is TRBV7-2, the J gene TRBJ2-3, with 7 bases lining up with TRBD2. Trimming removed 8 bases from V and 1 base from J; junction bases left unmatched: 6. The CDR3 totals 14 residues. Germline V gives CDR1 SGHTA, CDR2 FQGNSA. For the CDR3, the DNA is TGTGCCAGCGGTGCGGGAGAGGGCACAGATACGCAGTATTTT. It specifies CASGAGEGTDTQYF.

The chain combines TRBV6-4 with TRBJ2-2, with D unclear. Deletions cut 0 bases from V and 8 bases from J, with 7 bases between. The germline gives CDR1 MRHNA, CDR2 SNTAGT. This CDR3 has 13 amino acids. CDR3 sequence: CASSDSEVGELFF. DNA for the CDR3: TGTGCCAGCAGTGACTCCGAGGTGGGGGAGCTGTTTTTT.

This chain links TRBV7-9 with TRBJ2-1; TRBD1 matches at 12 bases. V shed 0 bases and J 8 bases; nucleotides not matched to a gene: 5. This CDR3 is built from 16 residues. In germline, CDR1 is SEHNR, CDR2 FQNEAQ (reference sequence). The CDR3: CASSLASGTGGDEQFF. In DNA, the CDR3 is TGTGCCAGCAGCTTAGCGAGCGGGACAGGGGGCGATGAGCAGTTCTTC. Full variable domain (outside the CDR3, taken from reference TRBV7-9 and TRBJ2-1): DTGVSQNPRHKITKRGQNVTFRCDPISEHNRLYWYRQTLGQGPEFLTYFQNEAQLEKSRLLSDRFSAERPKGSFSTLEIQRTEQGDSAMYLCASSLASGTGGDEQFFGPGTRLTVL.

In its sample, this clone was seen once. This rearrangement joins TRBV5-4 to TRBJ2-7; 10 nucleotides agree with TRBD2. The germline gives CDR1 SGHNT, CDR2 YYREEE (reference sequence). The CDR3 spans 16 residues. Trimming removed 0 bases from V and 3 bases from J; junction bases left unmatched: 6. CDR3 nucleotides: TGTGCCAGCAGCTTGGGCGCTAGCGGGAGATTCTACGAGCAGTACTTC. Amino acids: CASSLGASGRFYEQYF.

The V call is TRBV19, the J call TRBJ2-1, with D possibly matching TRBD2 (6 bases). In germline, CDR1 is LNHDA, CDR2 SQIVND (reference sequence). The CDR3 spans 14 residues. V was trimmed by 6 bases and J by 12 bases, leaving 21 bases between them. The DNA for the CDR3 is TGTGCCAGTAGCTACGGGACTCACAGTCTGGCGCAGTTCTTC. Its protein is CASSYGTHSLAQFF.

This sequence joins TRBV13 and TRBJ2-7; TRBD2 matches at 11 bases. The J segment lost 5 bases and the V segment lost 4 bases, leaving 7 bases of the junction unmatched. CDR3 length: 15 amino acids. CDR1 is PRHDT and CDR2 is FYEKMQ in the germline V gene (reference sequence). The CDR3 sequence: CASSSSTSGINEQYF. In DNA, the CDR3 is TGTGCCAGCAGCTCTTCGACTAGCGGGATCAACGAGCAGTACTTC. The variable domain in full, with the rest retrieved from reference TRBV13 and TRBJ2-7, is AAGVIQSPRHLIKEKRETATLKCYPIPRHDTVYWYQQGPGQDPQFLISFYEKMQSDKGSIPDRFSAQQFSDYHSELNMSSLELGDSALYFCASSSSTSGINEQYFGPGTRLTVT.

In DNA, the CDR3 is TGTGCCACCAGCAGGGAGGGTGGCTCTGGAAACACCATATATTTT. The encoded protein is CATSREGGSGNTIYF. J is TRBJ1-3 and V is TRBV15, with unresolved D. V was trimmed by 3 bases and J by 0 bases, leaving 9 bases between them. Germline V gene data show CDR1 as LNHNV and CDR2 as YYDKDF (reference sequence). The CDR3 is made up of 15 amino acids.

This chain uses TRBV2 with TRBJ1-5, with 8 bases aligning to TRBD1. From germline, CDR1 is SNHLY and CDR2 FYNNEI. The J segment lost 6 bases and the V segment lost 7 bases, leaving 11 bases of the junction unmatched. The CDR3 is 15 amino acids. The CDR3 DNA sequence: TGTGCCAGCAACCTGGATCAGGGGGCCCGTCAGCCCCAGCATTTT. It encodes CASNLDQGARQPQHF. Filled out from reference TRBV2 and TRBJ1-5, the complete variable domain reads EPEVTQTPSHQVTQMGQEVILRCVPISNHLYFYWYRQILGQKVEFLVSFYNNEISEKSEIFDDQFSVERPDGSNFTLKIRSTKLEDSAMYFCASNLDQGARQPQHFGDGTRLSIL.

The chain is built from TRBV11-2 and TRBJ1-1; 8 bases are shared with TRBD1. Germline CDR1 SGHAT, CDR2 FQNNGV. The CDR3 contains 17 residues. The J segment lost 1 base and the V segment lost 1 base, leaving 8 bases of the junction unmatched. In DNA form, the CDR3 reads TGTGCCAGCAGCTTAGCACCGGGACAGGACCCGAACACTGAAGCTTTCTTT. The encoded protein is CASSLAPGQDPNTEAFF.

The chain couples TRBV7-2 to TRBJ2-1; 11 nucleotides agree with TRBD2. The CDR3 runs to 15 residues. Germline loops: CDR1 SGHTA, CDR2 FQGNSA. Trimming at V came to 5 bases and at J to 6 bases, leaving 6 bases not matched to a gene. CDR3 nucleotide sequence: TGTGCCAGCAGCCAATCGGGACTAGCGGTCAATGAGCAGTTCTTC. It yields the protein CASSQSGLAVNEQFF.

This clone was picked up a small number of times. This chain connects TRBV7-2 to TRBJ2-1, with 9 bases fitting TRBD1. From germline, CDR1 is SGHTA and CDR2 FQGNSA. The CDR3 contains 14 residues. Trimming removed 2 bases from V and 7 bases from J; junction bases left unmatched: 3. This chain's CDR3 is CASSLLGQGNEQFF. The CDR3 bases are TGTGCCAGCAGCTTATTAGGACAGGGGAATGAGCAGTTCTTC.

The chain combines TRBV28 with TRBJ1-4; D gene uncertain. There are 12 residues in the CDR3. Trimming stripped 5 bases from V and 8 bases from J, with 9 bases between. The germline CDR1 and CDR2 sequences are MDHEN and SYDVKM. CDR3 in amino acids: CASSTPREKLFF. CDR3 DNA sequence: TGTGCCAGCAGTACTCCGAGGGAAAAACTGTTTTTT.

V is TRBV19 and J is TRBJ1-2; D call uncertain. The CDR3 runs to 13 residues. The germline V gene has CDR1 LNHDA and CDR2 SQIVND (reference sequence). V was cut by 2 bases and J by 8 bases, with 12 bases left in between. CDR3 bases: TGTGCCAGTAGTATACTAGCGGGATTCGGCTACACCTTC. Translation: CASSILAGFGYTF.

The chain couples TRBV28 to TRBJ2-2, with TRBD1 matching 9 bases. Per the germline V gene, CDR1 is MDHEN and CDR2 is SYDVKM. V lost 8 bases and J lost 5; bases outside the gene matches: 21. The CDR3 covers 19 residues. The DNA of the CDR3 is TGTGCCAGCGTCCCCCCGCCTGGGACAGGGCATAGAGGGACCGGGGAGCTGTTTTTT. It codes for CASVPPPGTGHRGTGELFF.

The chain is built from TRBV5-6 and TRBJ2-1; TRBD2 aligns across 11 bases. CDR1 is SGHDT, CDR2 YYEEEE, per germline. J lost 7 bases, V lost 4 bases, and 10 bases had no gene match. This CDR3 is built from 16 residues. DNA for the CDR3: TGTGCCAGCAGCACACTAGCGGGAGTATTAGGTAATGAGCAGTTCTTC. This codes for CASSTLAGVLGNEQFF.

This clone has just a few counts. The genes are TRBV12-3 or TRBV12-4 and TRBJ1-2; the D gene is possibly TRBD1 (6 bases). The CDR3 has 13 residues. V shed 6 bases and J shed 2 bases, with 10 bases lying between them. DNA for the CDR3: TGTGCCAGCAGCTCGGGACAAAACTATGGCTACACCTTC. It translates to CASSSGQNYGYTF.